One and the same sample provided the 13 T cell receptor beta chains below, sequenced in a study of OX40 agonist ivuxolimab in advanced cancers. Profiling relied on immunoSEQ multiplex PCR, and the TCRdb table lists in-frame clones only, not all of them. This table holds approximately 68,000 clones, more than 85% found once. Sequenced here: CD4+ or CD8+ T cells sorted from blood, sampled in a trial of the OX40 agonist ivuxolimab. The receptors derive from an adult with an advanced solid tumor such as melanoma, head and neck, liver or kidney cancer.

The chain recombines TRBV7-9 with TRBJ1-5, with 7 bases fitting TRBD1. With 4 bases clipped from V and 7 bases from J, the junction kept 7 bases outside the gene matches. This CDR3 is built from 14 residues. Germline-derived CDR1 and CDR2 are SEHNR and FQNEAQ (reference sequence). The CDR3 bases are TGTGCCAGCAGCTCTCAAGGGGGCGGACAGCCCCAGCATTTT. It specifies CASSSQGGGQPQHF.

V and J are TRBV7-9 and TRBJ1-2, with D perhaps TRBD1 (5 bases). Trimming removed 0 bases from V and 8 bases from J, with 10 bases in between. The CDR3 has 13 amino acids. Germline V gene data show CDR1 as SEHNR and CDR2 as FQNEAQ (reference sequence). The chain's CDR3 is CASSLAGAEGYTF. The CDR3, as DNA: TGTGCCAGCAGCTTAGCAGGGGCCGAGGGCTACACCTTC.

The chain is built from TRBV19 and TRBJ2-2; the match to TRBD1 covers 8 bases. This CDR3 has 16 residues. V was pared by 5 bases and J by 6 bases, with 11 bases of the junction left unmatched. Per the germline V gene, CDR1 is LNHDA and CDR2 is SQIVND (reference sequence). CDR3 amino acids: CASSAQDRVLSGELFF. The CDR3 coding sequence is TGTGCCAGTAGTGCCCAGGACAGGGTTCTATCCGGGGAGCTGTTTTTT.

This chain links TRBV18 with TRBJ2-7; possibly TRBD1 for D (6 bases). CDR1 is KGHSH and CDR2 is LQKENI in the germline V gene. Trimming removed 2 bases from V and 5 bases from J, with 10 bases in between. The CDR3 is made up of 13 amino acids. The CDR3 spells CASSPRQEDEQYF. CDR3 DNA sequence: TGTGCCAGCTCACCAAGACAGGAGGACGAGCAGTACTTC.

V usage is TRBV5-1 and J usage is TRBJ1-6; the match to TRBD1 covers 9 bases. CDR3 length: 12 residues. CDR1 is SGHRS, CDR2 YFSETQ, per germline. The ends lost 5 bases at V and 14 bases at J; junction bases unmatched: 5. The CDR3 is CASRQGAEALHF. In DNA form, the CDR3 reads TGCGCCAGCAGACAGGGGGCAGAGGCCCTCCACTTT.

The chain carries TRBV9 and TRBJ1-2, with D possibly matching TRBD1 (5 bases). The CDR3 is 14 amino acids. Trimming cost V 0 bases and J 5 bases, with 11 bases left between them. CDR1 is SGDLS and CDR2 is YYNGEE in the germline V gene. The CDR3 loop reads CASSVGGTSYGYTF. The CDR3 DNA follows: TGTGCCAGCAGCGTAGGAGGGACTTCATATGGCTACACCTTC.

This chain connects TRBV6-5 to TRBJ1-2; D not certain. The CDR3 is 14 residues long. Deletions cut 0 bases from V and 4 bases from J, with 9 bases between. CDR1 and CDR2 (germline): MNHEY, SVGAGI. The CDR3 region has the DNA TGTGCCAGCAGTTACTCGTCCCCGGGCTATGGCTACACCTTC. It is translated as CASSYSSPGYGYTF.

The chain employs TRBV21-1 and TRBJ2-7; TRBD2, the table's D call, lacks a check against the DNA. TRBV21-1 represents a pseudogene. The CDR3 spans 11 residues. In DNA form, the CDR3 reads TGTGCCAGCAGCAAAGACGGGGAGCAGTACTTC. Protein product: CASSKDGEQYF.

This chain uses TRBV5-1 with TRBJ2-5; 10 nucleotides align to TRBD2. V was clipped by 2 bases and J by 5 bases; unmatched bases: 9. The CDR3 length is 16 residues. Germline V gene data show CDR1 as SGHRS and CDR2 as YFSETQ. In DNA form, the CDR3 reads TGCGCCAGCAGCTTAAGTGAACTAGCGGGGTCGGAGACCCAGTACTTC. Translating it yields CASSLSELAGSETQYF.

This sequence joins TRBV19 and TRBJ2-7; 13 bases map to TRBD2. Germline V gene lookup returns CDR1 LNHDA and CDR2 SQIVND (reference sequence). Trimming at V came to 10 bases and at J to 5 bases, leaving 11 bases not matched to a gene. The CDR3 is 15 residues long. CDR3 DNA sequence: TGTGCCACCAGACTAGCGGGAGGTATTGTCCACGAGCAGTACTTC. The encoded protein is CATRLAGGIVHEQYF.

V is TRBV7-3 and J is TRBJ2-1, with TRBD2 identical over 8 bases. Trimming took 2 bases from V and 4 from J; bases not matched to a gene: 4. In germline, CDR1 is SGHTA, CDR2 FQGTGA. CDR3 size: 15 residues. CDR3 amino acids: CASSLGTSGYNEQFF. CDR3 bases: TGTGCCAGCAGCTTAGGGACTAGTGGATACAATGAGCAGTTCTTC. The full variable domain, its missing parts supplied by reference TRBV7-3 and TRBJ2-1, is GAGVSQTPSNKVTEKGKYVELRCDPISGHTALYWYRQSLGQGPEFLIYFQGTGAADDSGLPNDRFFAVRPEGSVSTLKIQRTERGDSAVYLCASSLGTSGYNEQFFGPGTRLTVL.

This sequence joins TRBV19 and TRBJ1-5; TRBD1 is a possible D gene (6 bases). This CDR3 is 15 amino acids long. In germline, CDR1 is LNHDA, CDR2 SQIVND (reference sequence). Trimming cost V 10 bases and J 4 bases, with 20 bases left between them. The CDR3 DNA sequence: TGTGCCATCACCGGGGGCTCCGGGAGTAATCAGCCCCAGCATTTT. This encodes CAITGGSGSNQPQHF.

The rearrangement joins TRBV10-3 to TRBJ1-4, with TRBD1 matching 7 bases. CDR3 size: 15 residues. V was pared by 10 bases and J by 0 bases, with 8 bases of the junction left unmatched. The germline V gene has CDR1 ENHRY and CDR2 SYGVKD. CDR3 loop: CATSRQGTTNEKLFF. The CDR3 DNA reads TGTGCCACCTCTCGACAGGGCACAACTAATGAAAAACTGTTTTTT.